Listed here is a single TCR beta chain. The antigen is unknown. The CDR3 sequence is 15 residues long. Looked up from germline, CDR1 is SGHTA and CDR2 is FQGNSA. V lost 3 bases and J lost 0, with 8 bases in between. The data stem from a study of T-cell reconstitution after alpha-beta-depleted transplantation in children. Study conclusions and caveats: Among T cells one year after transplant, newly produced cells accounted for most counts and diversity. In patients about two months after transplant, alpha-beta T cells reportedly arose from several hundred expanded graft clones.

Molecular barcoding with unique molecular identifiers was used for the TCRbeta library. TCRdb reanalysed the PCR reads using MiXCR and keeps one entry per CDR3 protein. The sample gives approximately 1,000,000 distinct CDR3 sequences, 25% to 30% of which show up once; roughly 27% is in the top ten. The clonotype comes from a boy younger than two who had a stem cell transplant for SCID, so the T cells may come from the graft donor. V is TRBV7-2 and J is TRBJ2-2; D ambiguous. The material sequenced was PBMCs, mostly from graft donor cells, taken 360 days after TCRalphabeta/CD19-depleted stem cell transplant. The CDR3 protein is CASSLGWANTGELFF. The CDR3, as DNA: TGTGCCAGCAGCTTGGGGTGGGCGAACACCGGGGAGCTGTTTTTT.